The sequence of this T cell receptor (beta chain) was determined in a study of OX40 agonist ivuxolimab in advanced cancers. With regard to the full study: Ivuxolimab was a fully human IgG2 agonistic monoclonal antibody targeting the costimulatory receptor OX40 (CD134). Intravenous ivuxolimab was administered to patients every 2 weeks at six dose levels: 0.01, 0.1, 0.3, 1.5, 3 and 10 mg/kg. Of the roughly 50 dose-escalation patients, hepatocellular carcinoma was present in some 19, melanoma in around 15, renal cell carcinoma in 9 and head and neck cancer in 9. The dose-escalation cohort was roughly 83% male with a mean age of around 62 years, ranging from roughly 23 to 90. Prior anti-PD-1, anti-PD-L1 or anti-CTLA-4 therapy was permitted, and 35% to 40% of dose-escalation patients had received checkpoint inhibitors. Partial responses occurred in three dose-escalation patients, of whom one had hepatocellular carcinoma and two had cutaneous melanoma. The point of sequencing TCRbeta in the periphery was to test whether ivuxolimab changed TCR sequence diversity and drove clonal T-cell expansion. The paper describes the monotherapy dose-escalation part (N ≈ 51 patients) of the phase I trial of ivuxolimab. Results and caveats for the whole study, not just this receptor: The antigen specificity of the clonally expanded peripheral T cells was not determined. At doses from 0.1 to 3.0 mg/kg, clonal expansion was seen in both CD4+ and CD8+ blood T cells between baseline and week 6. Low levels of normalized T-cell clonal expansion were also seen in some patients who did not respond. After ivuxolimab, expanded clones were on average more numerous among CD8+ T cells than among CD4+ T cells. In the 0.1-3.0 mg/kg groups, partial responders had among the lowest normalized peripheral clonal expansion, particularly in CD8+ T cells.

Patients with a history of autoimmune disease or receiving systemic immunosuppression were excluded from the trial. Peripheral blood for TCR sequencing was collected from all dose cohorts at baseline, on cycle 4 day 1, and on cycle 7 day 1. The samples were drawn from a first-in-human, open-label, multicenter phase I dose-escalation trial of ivuxolimab. The trial enrolled adults with locally advanced or metastatic head and neck squamous cell, hepatocellular, melanoma or renal cell carcinoma. Before TCR sequencing, CD4+ and CD8+ T cells were separately sorted from peripheral blood. Points on this clone: Its antigen is unknown. Base qualities are not provided; no much larger clone lies one nucleotide away.

V sheds 1 base and J sheds 2 bases, leaving 8 bases between their ends. The germline V gene (reference sequence) sets CDR1 to LNHNV and CDR2 to YYDKDF. The cysteine opens and the phenylalanine closes a CDR3 of 15 amino acids. The DNA shown is the 45-base CDR3, in frame from base 1. Genomic DNA was extracted from sorted cells for sequencing of the TCRbeta CDR3 region. TCRbeta CDR3 regions were sequenced using the immunoSEQ Assay. TCRdb took this table from immuneACCESS and kept in-frame rearrangements with V and J called. Such tables lack part of the clones; where checked against another copy, unresolved V genes explain under half of the gap, and the rest is unexplained. The sample data list approximately 39,000 clones, and less than 90% of these were observed just once. The ten largest clones add up to about 4.2% of the sample.

The sequenced sample was CD4+ or CD8+ T cells sorted from blood, obtained in a trial of the OX40 agonist ivuxolimab. Here the chain combines TRBV15 and TRBJ1-4; tentative D gene TRBD1, with 5 bases matching. This sequence was found in an adult with an advanced solid tumor such as melanoma, head and neck, liver or kidney cancer. The DNA reads as follows: TGTGCCACCAGCAGAGTAGGGACGACTAATGAAAAACTGTTTTTT. It is translated as CATSRVGTTNEKLFF.